This T cell receptor (beta chain) is from a study of T cells in Graves' hyperthyroidism and ophthalmopathy (dated by TCRdb to between 2017 and 2020). In the study overall: To identify TCR V-J signatures that set the groups apart, the researchers used a discovery cohort of 100 patients, made up of fewer than 50 with Graves' ophthalmopathy and 57 with stable Graves' hyperthyroidism. Once sampling was done, hyperthyroidism patients were given methimazole at a starting dose of 30 mg daily, whereas ophthalmopathy patients were given high-dose intravenous methylprednisolone. The paper reports TCR Vbeta CDR3 sequencing of about 140 peripheral blood samples: approximately 41 ophthalmopathy, roughly 80 hyperthyroidism and 17 progressor patients. The 90 or so discovery patients were randomly split 7:3 into training and test sets. Whether ophthalmopathy could be predicted prospectively was tested in an independent validation cohort made up of roughly 19 hyperthyroidism patients plus 17 patients who later progressed to ophthalmopathy. In over five Graves' hyperthyroidism patients, the study also compared T-cell repertoires from thyroid tissue with T-cell repertoires from blood.

TCR beta CDR3 regions were amplified from RNA transcripts. The TCR CDR3 was subjected to a first round of RT-PCR using the HTBI primer set and the Qiagen OneStep RT-PCR kit. A second multiplex PCR round built the libraries, followed by size selection and purification. Paired-end sequencing of the libraries was performed with 100 bp reads on an Illumina HiSeq2000. The paper's data handling went like this. Raw data were processed with SOAPnuke, discarding reads with adapters, uncalled bases, mean Phred below 15, or no exact constant-primer or identifier match. COPE v1.2.5 was used to merge high-quality paired reads, and clonotypes were defined as unique nucleotide sequences. MiTCR v1.1 was used to align the clonotypes against IMGT TRBV, TRBD and TRBJ reference segments. The analysis was restricted to V-J combinations with a frequency above 0.0001, which together covered around 99% of the repertoires. The TCS score was defined as the ratio of F50 (clonal expansion) to E x V (chaos), calculated using BLOSUM62-based TCRdist between CDR3 peptides within each V-J. Welch's t-statistics and random forest reduced approximately 520 V-J features to some 14, which were used in a naive Bayes classifier (R e1071). TCRdb ran its own pipeline on the public reads, namely fastp trimming at Q25 and MiXCR clone calling, and kept in-frame beta chains. Records with the same CDR3 protein are collapsed into one entry carrying the most frequent genes and DNA. The V and J calls shown here were made by TCRdb, not taken from the authors' results. Counted in this sample were hundreds of thousands of distinct CDR3 sequences; about 45% of them appeared once. Clones ranked in the top ten supply roughly 8.2% of the sample.

Overall study results and their limits: Most expanded thyroid clonotypes (frequency above 0.001) were also detected in blood, suggesting blood repertoires may reflect thyroid immune responses. In validation, progression to ophthalmopathy was predicted by the model with around 70% sensitivity and 72.22% specificity, a median of approximately 6.5 months before onset. Sample size was not statistically predetermined, and blinding of investigators to group allocation was not performed. A model built on a 13 V-J signature distinguished ophthalmopathy from stable hyperthyroidism, reaching about 89% sensitivity and approximately 81% specificity in cross-validation and 80%/75% in testing.

Stable Graves' hyperthyroidism was defined as no progression to ophthalmopathy during 18 months of follow-up. Hyperthyroidism patients were newly diagnosed, had a disease duration of under 2 months, and were aged 18 to 65 years. The study excluded patients with uncontrolled infections, other autoimmune diseases, pregnancy or lactation. Diagnoses relied on clinical symptoms, serum thyroxine and TRAb, thyroid ultrasound and orbital computed tomography. Trizol reagent was used to extract total RNA, and RNA quality was then checked on an Agilent 2100 Bioanalyzer. The germline V gene yields SGHRS for CDR1 and YFSETQ for CDR2. The CDR3 sequence holds 19 residues, the cysteine and phenylalanine included. Solely the CDR3 DNA is kept, with 57 bases framed from the first base. V is pruned by 4 bases and J by 2 bases, leaving 15 bases of the junction without a gene match. Regarding this clonotype: It lacks a known antigen. Base qualities are not at hand, and no much larger clone is one base apart.

The chain links TRBV5-1 with TRBJ1-6; 7 bases in the middle match TRBD1. The sequencing input was peripheral blood or thyroid tissue (not recorded which). The sequence was collected from a woman younger than 35 with Graves' hyperthyroidism. Donor details come from another sample of the same person, matched by shared clones. The nucleotide sequence reads TGCGCCAGCAGCCAAGATCGAGGAGGGGGCTTCCCCTATAATTCACCCCTCCACTTT. The resulting protein is CASSQDRGGGFPYNSPLHF.